The T cell receptor beta chain under discussion was sequenced for a study of multiple sclerosis patients with progressive multifocal leukoencephalopathy. Sequencing used immunoSEQ multiplex PCR; TCRdb keeps in-frame clones, though not all of them. Here the sample spans around 27,000 clones, around 90% being singletons. Notes on the study in general: Less diverse TRB repertoires were suggested in most PML patients. TRBV and TRBJ usage showed no common pattern when PML developed.

Germline CDR1 is MDHEN and CDR2 is SYDVKM. The CDR3 is 15 residues long. Time point defined: approximately 11 months of natalizumab therapy. As regards this clone: What it binds is unknown. At one end, the junction sequence differs from germline, possibly due to a read error.

The source is a human donor with multiple sclerosis. This chain links TRBV28 with TRBJ2-1; TRBD1 agrees at 9 bases. Sequenced here: PBMCs, sampled from a patient treated with natalizumab. CDR3 region: CASGFRGQGYNEQFF. The CDR3 bases are TGTGCCAGCGGTTTTAGGGGACAGGGCTACAATGAGCAGTTCTTC.